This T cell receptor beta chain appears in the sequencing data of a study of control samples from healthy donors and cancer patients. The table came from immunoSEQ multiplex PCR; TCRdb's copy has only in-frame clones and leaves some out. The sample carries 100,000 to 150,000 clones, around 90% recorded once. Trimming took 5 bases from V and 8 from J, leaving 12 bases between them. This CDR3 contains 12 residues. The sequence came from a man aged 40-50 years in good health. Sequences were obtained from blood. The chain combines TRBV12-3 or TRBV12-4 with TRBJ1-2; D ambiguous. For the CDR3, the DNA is TGTGCCAGCAGTCGGGGAGCAAGCGGCTACACCTTC. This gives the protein CASSRGASGYTF.